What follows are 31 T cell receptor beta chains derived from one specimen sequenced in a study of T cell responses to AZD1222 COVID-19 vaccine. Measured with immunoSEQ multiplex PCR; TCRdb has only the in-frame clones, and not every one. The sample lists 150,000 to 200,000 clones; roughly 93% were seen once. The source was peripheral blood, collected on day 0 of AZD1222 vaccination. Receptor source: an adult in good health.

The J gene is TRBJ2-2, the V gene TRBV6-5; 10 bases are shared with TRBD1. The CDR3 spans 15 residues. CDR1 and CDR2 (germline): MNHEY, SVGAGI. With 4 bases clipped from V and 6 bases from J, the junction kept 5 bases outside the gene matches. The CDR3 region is CASSSGTGVSGELFF. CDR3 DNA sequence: TGTGCCAGCAGTTCCGGGACAGGGGTTTCCGGGGAGCTGTTTTTT.

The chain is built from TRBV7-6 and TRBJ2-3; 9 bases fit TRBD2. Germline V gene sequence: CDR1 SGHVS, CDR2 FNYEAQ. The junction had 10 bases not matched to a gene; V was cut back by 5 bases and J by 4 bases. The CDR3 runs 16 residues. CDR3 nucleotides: TGTGCCAGCAGCCCTCCGACTAGCGGCACATCAGATACGCAGTATTTT. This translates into CASSPPTSGTSDTQYF.

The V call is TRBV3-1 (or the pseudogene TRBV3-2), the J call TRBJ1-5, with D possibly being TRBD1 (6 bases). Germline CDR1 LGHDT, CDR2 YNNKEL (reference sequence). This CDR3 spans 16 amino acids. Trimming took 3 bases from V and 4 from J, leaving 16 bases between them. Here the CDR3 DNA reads TGTGCCAGCAGCCATTGGGGACCAGGGGAAAATCAGCCCCAGCATTTT. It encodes CASSHWGPGENQPQHF.

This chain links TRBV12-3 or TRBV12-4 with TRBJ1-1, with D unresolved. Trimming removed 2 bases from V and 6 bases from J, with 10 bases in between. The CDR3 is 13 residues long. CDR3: CASSLNGVPEAFF. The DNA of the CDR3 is TGTGCCAGCAGTTTAAACGGGGTCCCTGAAGCTTTCTTT.

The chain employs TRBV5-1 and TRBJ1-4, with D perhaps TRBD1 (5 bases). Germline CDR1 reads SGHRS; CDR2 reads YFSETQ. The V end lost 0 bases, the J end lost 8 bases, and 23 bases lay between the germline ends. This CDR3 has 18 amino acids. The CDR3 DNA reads TGCGCCAGCAGCTTGGTTTCCGGGAGTTTGGGGCCGGAAGAAAAACTGTTTTTT. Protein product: CASSLVSGSLGPEEKLFF.

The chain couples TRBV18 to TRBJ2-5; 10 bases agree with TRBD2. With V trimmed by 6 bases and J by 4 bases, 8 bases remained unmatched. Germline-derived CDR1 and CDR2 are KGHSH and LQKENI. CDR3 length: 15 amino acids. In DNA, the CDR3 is TGTGCCAGCTCCCCTCTAGCGGGAGTAGGAGAGACCCAGTACTTC. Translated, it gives CASSPLAGVGETQYF.

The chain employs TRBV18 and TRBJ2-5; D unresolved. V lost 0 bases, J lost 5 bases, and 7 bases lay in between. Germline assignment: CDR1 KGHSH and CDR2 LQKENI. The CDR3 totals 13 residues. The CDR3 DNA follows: TGTGCCAGCTCACCACCTTCCTTTGAGACCCAGTACTTC. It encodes CASSPPSFETQYF.

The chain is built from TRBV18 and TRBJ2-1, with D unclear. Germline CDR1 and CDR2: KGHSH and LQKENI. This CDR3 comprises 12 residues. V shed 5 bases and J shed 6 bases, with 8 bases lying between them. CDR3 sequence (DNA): TGTGCCAGCTCAAAGTCGACCAATGAGCAGTTCTTC. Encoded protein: CASSKSTNEQFF. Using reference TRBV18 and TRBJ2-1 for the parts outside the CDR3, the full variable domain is NAGVMQNPRHLVRRRGQEARLRCSPMKGHSHVYWYRQLPEEGLKFMVYLQKENIIDESGMPKERFSAEFPKEGPSILRIQQVVRGDSAAYFCASSKSTNEQFFGPGTRLTVL.

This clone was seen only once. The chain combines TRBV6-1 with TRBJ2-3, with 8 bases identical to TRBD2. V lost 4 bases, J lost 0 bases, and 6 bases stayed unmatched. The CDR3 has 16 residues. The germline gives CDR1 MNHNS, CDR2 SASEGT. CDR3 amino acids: CASSGAGGGSTDTQYF. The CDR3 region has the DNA TGTGCCAGCAGTGGGGCAGGCGGGGGGAGCACAGATACGCAGTATTTT.

The CDR3 DNA sequence: TGCGCCAGCAGCCAAGGGAACGTCTACGAGCAGTACTTC. This gives the protein CASSQGNVYEQYF. The chain combines TRBV5-1 with TRBJ2-7; D is ambiguous. CDR1 SGHRS and CDR2 YFSETQ come from the germline V gene. The CDR3 sequence is 13 residues long. Trimming took off 4 bases at V and 3 bases at J, with 11 bases between the two ends.

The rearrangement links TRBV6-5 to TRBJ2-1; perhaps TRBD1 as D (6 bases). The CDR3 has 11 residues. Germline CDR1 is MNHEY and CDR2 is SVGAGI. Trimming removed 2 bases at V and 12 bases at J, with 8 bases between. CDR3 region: CASSYAGVQFF. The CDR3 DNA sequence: TGTGCCAGCAGTTACGCAGGGGTGCAGTTCTTC.

Here the CDR3 DNA reads TGTGCCAGCAGTTTCGGAGATAGCTCCTACGAGCAGTACTTC. It is translated as CASSFGDSSYEQYF. The V and J genes are TRBV27 and TRBJ2-7, with D hard to call. The germline V gene has CDR1 MNHEY and CDR2 SMNVEV (reference sequence). This CDR3 is 14 amino acids long. The V gene lost 3 bases and the J gene lost 0 bases, with 9 bases spanning the gap.

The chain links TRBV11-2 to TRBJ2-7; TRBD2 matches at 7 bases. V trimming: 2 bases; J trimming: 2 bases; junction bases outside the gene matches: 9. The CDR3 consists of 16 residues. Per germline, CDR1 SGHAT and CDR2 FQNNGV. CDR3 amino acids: CASSLLRGDGTYEQYF. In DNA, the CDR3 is TGTGCCAGCAGCTTACTACGGGGGGACGGTACCTACGAGCAGTACTTC. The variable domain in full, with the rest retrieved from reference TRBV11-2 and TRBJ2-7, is EAGVAQSPRYKIIEKRQSVAFWCNPISGHATLYWYQQILGQGPKLLIQFQNNGVVDDSQLPKDRFSAERLKGVDSTLKIQPAKLEDSAVYLCASSLLRGDGTYEQYFGPGTRLTVT.

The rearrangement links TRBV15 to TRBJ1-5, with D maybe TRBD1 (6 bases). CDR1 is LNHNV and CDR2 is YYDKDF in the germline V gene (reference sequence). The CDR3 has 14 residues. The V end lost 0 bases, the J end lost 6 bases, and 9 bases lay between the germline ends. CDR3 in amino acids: CATSRDGGRQPQHF. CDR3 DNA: TGTGCCACCAGCAGAGATGGGGGGCGTCAGCCCCAGCATTTT.

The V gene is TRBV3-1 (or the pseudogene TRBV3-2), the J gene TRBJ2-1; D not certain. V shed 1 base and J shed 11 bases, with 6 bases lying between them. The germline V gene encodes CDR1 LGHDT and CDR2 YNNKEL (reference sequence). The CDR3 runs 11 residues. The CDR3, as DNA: TGTGCCAGCAGCCAAGTGGACCAGCAGTTCTTC. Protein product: CASSQVDQQFF.

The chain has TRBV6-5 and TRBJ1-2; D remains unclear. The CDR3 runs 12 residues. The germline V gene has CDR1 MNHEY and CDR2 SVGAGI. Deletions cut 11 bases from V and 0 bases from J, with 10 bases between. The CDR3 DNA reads TGTGCCTGCGGGCCAGCTAACTATGGCTACACCTTC. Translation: CACGPANYGYTF.

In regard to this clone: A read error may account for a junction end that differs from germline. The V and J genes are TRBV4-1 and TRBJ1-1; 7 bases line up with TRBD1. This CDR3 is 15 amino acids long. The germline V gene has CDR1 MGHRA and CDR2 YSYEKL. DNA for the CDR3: TGCGCTAGCAGGCAGGGGGACCTCGGGAACACTGAAGCTTTCTTT. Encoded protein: CASRQGDLGNTEAFF.

CDR3 region: CASRPSRLAGTYTGELFF. The CDR3 region has the DNA TGTGCCAGTAGACCCTCGAGATTAGCGGGAACCTACACCGGGGAGCTGTTTTTT. The chain combines TRBV19 with TRBJ2-2, with TRBD2 matching over 8 bases. The CDR3 spans 18 residues. Germline CDR1 is LNHDA and CDR2 is SQIVND (reference sequence). V lost 6 bases to trimming and J lost 3 bases; unmatched junction nucleotides: 15.

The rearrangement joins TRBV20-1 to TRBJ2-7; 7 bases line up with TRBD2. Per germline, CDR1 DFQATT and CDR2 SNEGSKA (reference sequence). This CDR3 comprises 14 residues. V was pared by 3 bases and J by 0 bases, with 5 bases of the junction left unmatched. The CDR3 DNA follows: TGCAGTGCTAGTTCCCTAGCGGACTCCTACGAGCAGTACTTC. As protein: CSASSLADSYEQYF.

CDR3 DNA sequence: TGTGCCAGCAGTGAACGTGGGAGCTCACCCCTCCACTTT. Translation: CASSERGSSPLHF. The chain carries TRBV6-1 and TRBJ1-6; D not certain. Deletions cut 2 bases from V and 10 bases from J, with 9 bases between. The CDR3 is 13 amino acids. Germline CDR1 and CDR2: MNHNS and SASEGT.

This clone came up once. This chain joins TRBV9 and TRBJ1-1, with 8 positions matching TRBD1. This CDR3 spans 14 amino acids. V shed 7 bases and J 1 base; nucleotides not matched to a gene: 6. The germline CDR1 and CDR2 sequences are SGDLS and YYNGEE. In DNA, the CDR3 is TGTGCCAGCTTCGGAGGACAGGGGAACACTGAAGCTTTCTTT. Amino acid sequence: CASFGGQGNTEAFF.

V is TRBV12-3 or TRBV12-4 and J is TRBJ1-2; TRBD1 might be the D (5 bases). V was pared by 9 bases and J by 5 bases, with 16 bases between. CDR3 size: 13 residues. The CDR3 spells CASNRDRSYGYTF. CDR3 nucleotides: TGTGCCAGTAACCGGGACCGGTCATATGGCTACACCTTC.

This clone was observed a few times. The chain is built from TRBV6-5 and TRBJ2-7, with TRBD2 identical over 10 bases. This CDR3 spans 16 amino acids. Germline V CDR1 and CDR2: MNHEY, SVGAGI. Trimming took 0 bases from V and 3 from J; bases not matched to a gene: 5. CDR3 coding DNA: TGTGCCAGCAGTTACTCCGGACTAGCGGTGCGCTACGAGCAGTACTTC. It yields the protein CASSYSGLAVRYEQYF.

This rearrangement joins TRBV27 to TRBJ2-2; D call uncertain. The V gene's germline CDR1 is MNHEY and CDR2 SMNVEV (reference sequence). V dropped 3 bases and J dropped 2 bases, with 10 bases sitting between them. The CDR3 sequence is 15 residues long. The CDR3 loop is CASSFEQFNTGELFF. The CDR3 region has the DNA TGTGCCAGCAGTTTTGAACAGTTTAACACCGGGGAGCTGTTTTTT.

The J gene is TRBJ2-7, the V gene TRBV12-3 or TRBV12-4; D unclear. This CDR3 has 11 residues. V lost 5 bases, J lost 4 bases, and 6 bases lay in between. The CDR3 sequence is CASSQNYEQYF. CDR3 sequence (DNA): TGTGCCAGCAGTCAAAATTACGAGCAGTACTTC.

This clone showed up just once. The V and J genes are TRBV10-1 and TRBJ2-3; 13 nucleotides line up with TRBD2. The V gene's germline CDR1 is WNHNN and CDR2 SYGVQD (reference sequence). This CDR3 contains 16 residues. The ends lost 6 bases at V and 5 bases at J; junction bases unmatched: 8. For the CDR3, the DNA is TGCGCCAGCAGCCGGACTAGCGGGGGCTTCCGAGATACGCAGTATTTT. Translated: CASSRTSGGFRDTQYF.

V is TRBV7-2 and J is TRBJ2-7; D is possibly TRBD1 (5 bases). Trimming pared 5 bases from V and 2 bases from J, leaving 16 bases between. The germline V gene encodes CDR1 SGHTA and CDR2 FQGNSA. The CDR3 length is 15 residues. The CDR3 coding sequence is TGTGCCAGCAGCGCTCAGGCAGGGATGACCTACGAGCAGTACTTC. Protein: CASSAQAGMTYEQYF.

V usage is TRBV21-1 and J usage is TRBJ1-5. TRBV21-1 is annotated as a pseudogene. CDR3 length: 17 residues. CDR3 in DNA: TGTGCCAGCAGCCCAGGGCAGGGGAGGGAGGGCGATCAGCCCCAGCATTTT. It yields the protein CASSPGQGREGDQPQHF.

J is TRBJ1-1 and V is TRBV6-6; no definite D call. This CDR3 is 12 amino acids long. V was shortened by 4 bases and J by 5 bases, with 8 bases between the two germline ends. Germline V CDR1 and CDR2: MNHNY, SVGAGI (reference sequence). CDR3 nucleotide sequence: TGTGCCAGCAGTTCCCGAGGGACTGAAGCTTTCTTT. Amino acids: CASSSRGTEAFF.

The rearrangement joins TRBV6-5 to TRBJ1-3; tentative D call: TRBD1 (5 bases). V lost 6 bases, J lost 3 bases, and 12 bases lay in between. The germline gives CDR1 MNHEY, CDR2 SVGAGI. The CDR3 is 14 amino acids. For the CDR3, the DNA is TGTGCCAGCAGAAAAAGGGGTTTTGGAAACACCATATATTTT. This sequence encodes CASRKRGFGNTIYF.

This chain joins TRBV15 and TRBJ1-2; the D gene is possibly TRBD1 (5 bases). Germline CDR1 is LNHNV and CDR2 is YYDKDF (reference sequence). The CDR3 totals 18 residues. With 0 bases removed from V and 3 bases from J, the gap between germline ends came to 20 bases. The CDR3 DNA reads TGTGCCACCAGCAGAGATCTACTTACTTTAGAAGGGGACTATGGCTACACCTTC. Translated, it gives CATSRDLLTLEGDYGYTF.